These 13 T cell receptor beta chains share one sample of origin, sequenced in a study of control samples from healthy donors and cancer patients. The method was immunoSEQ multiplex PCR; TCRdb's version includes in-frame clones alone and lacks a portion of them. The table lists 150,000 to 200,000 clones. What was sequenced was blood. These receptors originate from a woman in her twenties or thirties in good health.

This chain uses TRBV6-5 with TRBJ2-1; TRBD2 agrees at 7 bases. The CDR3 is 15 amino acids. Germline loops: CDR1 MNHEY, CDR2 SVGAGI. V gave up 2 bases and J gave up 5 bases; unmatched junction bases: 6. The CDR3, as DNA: TGTGCCAGCAGTTACGAGGGCGGGGGTCACAATGAGCAGTTCTTC. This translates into CASSYEGGGHNEQFF.

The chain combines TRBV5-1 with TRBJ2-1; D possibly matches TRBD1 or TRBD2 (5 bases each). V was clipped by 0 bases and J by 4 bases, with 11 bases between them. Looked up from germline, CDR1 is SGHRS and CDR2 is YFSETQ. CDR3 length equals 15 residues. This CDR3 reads CASSLGVGRYNEQFF. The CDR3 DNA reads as TGCGCCAGCAGCTTGGGAGTGGGACGGTACAATGAGCAGTTCTTC.

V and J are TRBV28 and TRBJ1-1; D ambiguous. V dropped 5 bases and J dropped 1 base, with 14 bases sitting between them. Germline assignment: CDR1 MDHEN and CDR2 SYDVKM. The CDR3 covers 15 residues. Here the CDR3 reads CASSAHFPGNTEAFF. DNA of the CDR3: TGTGCCAGCAGTGCTCATTTCCCGGGGAACACTGAAGCTTTCTTT.

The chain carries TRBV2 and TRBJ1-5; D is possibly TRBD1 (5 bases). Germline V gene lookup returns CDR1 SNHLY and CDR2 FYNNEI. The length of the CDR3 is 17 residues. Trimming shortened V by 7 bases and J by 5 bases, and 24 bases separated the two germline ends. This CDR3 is CASKGGPRQGRYQPQHF. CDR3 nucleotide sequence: TGTGCCAGCAAGGGTGGTCCCCGGCAGGGACGCTATCAGCCCCAGCATTTT.

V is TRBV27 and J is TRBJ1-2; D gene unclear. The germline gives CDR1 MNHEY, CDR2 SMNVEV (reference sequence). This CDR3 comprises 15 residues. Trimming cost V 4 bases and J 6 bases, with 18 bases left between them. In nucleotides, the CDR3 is TGTGCCAGCAGTTCTCCGGGATCCACGGACCATGGCTACACCTTC. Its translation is CASSSPGSTDHGYTF.

CDR3 bases: TGTGCCAGCAGCCGTGGCACTGAAGCTTTCTTT. It is translated as CASSRGTEAFF. The chain combines TRBV12-3 or TRBV12-4 with TRBJ1-1, with no clear D. The CDR3 extends over 11 amino acids. V lost 6 bases and J lost 4, with 6 bases in between.

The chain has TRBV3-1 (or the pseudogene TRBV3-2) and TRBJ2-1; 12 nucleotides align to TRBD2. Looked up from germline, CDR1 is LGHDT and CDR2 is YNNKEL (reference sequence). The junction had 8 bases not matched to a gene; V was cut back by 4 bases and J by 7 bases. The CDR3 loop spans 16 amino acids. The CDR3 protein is CASSRWTSGVVNEQFF. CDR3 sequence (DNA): TGTGCCAGCAGCCGATGGACTAGCGGGGTTGTAAATGAGCAGTTCTTC.

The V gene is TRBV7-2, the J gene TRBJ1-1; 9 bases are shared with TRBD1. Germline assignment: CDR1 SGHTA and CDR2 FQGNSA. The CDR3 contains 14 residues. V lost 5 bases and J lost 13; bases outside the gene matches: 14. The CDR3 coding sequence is TGTGCCAGCAGCCCCGAGAATCAACGGGACAGGGTTTTCTTT. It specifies CASSPENQRDRVFF.

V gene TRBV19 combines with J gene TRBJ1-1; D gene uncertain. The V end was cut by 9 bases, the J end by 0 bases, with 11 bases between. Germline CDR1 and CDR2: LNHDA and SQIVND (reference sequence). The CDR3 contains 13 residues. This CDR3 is CASSMILNTEAFF. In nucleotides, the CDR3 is TGTGCCAGCTCCATGATTTTGAACACTGAAGCTTTCTTT.

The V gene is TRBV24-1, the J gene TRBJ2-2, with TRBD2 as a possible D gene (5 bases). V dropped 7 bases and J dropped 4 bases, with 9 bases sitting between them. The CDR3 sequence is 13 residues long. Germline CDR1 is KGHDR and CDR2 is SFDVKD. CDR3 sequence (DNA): TGTGCCACCAGGCCAGAGGGCACCGGGGAGCTGTTTTTT. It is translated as CATRPEGTGELFF.

This CDR3 is CASSYGMGGTDTQYF. The CDR3 nucleotides are TGTGCCAGCAGTTACGGGATGGGGGGCACAGATACGCAGTATTTT. This chain uses TRBV6-5 with TRBJ2-3; D tentatively fits TRBD1 or TRBD2 (5 bases each). Germline CDR1 and CDR2: MNHEY and SVGAGI. V was cut by 2 bases and J by 1 base, with 10 bases left in between. This CDR3 contains 15 residues.

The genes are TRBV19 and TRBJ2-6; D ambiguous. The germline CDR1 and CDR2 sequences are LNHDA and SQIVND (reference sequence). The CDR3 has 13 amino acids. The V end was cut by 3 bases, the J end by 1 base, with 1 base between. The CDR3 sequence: CASSISGANVLTF. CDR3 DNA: TGTGCCAGTAGTATTTCTGGGGCCAACGTCCTGACTTTC.

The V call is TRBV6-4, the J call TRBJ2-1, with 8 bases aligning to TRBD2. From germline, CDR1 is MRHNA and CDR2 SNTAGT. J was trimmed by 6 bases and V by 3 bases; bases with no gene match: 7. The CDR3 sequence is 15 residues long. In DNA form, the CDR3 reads TGTGCCAGCAGTGAGAGAGCGGGGGAAACCAATGAGCAGTTCTTC. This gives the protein CASSERAGETNEQFF.